This T cell receptor beta chain was sequenced for a study of T cells in Graves' hyperthyroidism and ophthalmopathy (dated by TCRdb to about 2019). Study-wide context: Peripheral blood was collected at initial diagnosis, before any treatment. A discovery cohort of roughly 100 patients, 43 with Graves' ophthalmopathy and approximately 60 with stable Graves' hyperthyroidism, was used to find distinguishing TCR V-J signatures. An independent validation cohort of about 19 hyperthyroidism patients and 17 patients who later progressed to ophthalmopathy tested prospective prediction of ophthalmopathy. The 100 or so discovery patients were divided at random into training and test sets in a 7:3 ratio. In addition, the study compared T-cell repertoires in thyroid tissue and in blood from roughly six Graves' hyperthyroidism patients. Following sampling, methimazole starting at 30 mg daily was given to hyperthyroidism patients, and high-dose intravenous methylprednisolone was given to ophthalmopathy patients. The paper reports TCR Vbeta CDR3 sequencing of roughly 140 peripheral blood samples: approximately 41 ophthalmopathy, under 80 hyperthyroidism and about 17 progressor patients.

The TCR beta CDR3 regions were amplified from RNA transcripts. A first-round RT-PCR of the TCR CDR3 used the HTBI primer set with the Qiagen OneStep RT-PCR kit. Libraries were constructed in a second round of multiplex PCR, after which size selection and purification were performed. The libraries were sequenced on an Illumina HiSeq2000 using paired-end 100 bp reads. For the original study's pipeline: SOAPnuke was used to process the raw data, with reads discarded if the reads contained adapters or uncalled bases, had a mean Phred below 15, or lacked an exact constant-primer or identifier match. COPE v1.2.5 was used to merge the high-quality paired reads, and each unique nucleotide sequence was defined as a clonotype. Clonotypes were aligned to IMGT TRBV, TRBD and TRBJ reference segments using MiTCR v1.1. Only V-J combinations with frequency above 0.0001, covering 98% to 99.2% of repertoires, were analysed. The TCS score was defined as the ratio of F50 (clonal expansion) to E x V (chaos), calculated using BLOSUM62-based TCRdist between CDR3 peptides within each V-J. Welch's t-statistics and random forest reduced just over 500 V-J features to roughly 13, which were used in a naive Bayes classifier (R e1071). TCRdb reworked the public reads: Q25 trimming with fastp, MiXCR clone assembly, productive beta chains retained. Every CDR3 protein is listed once, alongside the most common genes and DNA of its rows. For this entry, the V and J calls and clone size follow TCRdb and not the study's own pipeline. Here the sample has around 430,000 distinct CDR3 sequences; 14% to 15% occur a single time. The ten most abundant clones make up approximately 32% of the sample.

What the authors observed across the whole study: No statistical method was used to set the sample size in advance, and investigators knew the group allocation. Most expanded thyroid clonotypes (frequency above 0.001) were also detected in blood, suggesting blood repertoires may reflect thyroid immune responses. In validation, the model predicted progression to ophthalmopathy with about 71% sensitivity and approximately 72% specificity, a median of approximately 6.5 months before onset. A 13 V-J signature model separated ophthalmopathy from stable hyperthyroidism, with approximately 87% sensitivity and 81.08% specificity in cross-validation and 80%/75% in testing.

From the cysteine up to the phenylalanine, the CDR3 has a length of 16 residues. Solely the CDR3 DNA is kept, with 48 bases framed from the first base. V is clipped by 5 bases and J by 0 bases, and the sequence between their germline boundaries is 14 bases long. CDR1 and CDR2 (SGHTA, FQGNSA) derive from the germline V gene. Stable Graves' hyperthyroidism was defined as the absence of progression to ophthalmopathy over 18 months of follow-up. Hyperthyroidism patients were newly diagnosed, with disease duration under 2 months, and aged 18 to 65 years. Any patient with an uncontrolled infection, another autoimmune disease, pregnancy or lactation was excluded. Diagnoses were based on clinical symptoms, serum thyroxine and TRAb, thyroid ultrasound and orbital computed tomography. Ficoll-Paque density gradient centrifugation was used to isolate PBMCs from about 9.4 ml of fresh peripheral blood. Trizol reagent was used to extract total RNA, and RNA quality was then checked on an Agilent 2100 Bioanalyzer.

Remarks on this clonotype: This clone's antigen is unknown. Base qualities are not at hand, and no much larger clone is one base apart.

The sequenced sample consisted of blood. The rearranged segments are TRBV7-2 and TRBJ1-3, and perhaps TRBD1 as D gene, on 5 matching bases. This receptor was identified in a woman in her twenties or thirties with Graves' hyperthyroidism. The CDR3 region has the sequence CASSPRGAASGNTIYF. The sequenced DNA is TGTGCCAGCAGCCCCCGCGGGGCGGCCTCTGGAAACACCATATATTTT.